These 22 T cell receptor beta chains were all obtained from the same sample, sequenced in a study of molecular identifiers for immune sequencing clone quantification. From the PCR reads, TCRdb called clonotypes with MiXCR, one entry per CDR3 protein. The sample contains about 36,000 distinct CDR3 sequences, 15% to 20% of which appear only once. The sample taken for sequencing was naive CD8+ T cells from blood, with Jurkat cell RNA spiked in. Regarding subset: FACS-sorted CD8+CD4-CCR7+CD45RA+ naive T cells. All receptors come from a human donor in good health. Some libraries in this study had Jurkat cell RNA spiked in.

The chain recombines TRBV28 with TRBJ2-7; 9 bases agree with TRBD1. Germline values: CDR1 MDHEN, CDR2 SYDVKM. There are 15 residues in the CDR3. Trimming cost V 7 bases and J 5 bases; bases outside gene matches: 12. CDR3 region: CASKTPGTGTHEQYF. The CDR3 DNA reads TGTGCCAGCAAAACCCCCGGGACAGGGACGCACGAGCAGTACTTC.

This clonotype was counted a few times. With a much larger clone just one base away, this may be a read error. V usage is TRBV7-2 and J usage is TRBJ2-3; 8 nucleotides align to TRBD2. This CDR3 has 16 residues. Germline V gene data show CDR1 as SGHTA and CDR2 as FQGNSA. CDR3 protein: CASNLFRTGGLDTQYF. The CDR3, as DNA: TGTGCCAGCAACTTATTTCGAACGGGAGGGTTAGATACGCAGTATTTT.

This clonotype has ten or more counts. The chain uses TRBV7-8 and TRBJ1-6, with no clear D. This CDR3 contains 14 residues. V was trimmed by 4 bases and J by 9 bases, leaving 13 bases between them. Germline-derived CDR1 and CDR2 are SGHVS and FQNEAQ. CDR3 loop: CASSSHSAGSPLHF. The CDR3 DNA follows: TGTGCCAGCAGCTCCCACAGCGCGGGTTCACCCCTCCACTTT.

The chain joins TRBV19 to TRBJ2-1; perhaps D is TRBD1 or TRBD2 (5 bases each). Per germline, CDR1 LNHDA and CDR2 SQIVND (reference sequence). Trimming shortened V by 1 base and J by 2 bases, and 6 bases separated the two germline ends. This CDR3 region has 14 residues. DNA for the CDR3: TGTGCCAGTAGTATAGCGGGACCCTACAATGAGCAGTTCTTC. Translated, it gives CASSIAGPYNEQFF.

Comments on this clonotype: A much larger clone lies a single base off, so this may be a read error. The DNA of the CDR3 is TGCAGCGTTGCAACTAGCGGGTATGAGCAGTTCTTC. This encodes CSVATSGYEQFF. The V call is TRBV29-1, the J call TRBJ2-1; 9 bases map to TRBD2. The V gene's germline CDR1 is SQVTM and CDR2 ANQGSEA. This CDR3 has 12 amino acids. The J segment lost 8 bases and the V segment lost 4 bases, leaving 3 bases of the junction unmatched.

The CDR3 loop reads CASSYPTGPDAGEQYF. In nucleotides, the CDR3 is TGTGCCAGCAGTTATCCGACCGGGCCCGACGCGGGGGAGCAGTACTTC. The gene calls are TRBV5-6 and TRBJ2-7, with a weak D call TRBD2 (6 bases). The CDR3 contains 16 residues. Germline V gene lookup returns CDR1 SGHDT and CDR2 YYEEEE. The V end was cut by 5 bases, the J end by 7 bases, with 25 bases between.

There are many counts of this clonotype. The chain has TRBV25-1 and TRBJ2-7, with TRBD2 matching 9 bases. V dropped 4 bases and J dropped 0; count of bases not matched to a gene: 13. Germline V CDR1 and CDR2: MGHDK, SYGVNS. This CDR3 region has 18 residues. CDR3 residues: CASSGFRSLAGYSYEQYF. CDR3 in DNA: TGTGCCAGCAGTGGATTCCGAAGTCTAGCGGGGTACTCCTACGAGCAGTACTTC.

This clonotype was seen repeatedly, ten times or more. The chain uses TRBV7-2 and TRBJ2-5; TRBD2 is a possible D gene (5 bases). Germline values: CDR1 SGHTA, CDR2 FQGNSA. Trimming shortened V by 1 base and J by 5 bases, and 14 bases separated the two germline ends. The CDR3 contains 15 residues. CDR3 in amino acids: CASSLGVSRRETQYF. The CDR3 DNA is TGTGCCAGCAGCTTAGGGGTTTCCAGGAGGGAGACCCAGTACTTC.

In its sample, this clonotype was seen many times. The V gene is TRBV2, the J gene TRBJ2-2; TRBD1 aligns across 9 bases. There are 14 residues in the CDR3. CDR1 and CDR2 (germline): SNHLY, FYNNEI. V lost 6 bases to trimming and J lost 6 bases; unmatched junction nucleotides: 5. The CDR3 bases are TGTGCCAGCAGGGGGGACAGGGTTTCCGGGGAGCTGTTTTTT. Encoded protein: CASRGDRVSGELFF.

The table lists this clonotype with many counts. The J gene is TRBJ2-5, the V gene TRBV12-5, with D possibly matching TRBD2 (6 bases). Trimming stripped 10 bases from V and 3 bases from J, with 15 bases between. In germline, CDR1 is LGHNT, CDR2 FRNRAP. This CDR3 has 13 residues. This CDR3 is CATSDFGEETQYF. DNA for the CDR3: TGTGCTACTAGCGATTTCGGCGAAGAGACCCAGTACTTC. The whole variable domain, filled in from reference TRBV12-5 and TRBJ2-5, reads DARVTQTPRHKVTEMGQEVTMRCQPILGHNTVFWYRQTMMQGLELLAYFRNRAPLDDSGMPKDRFSAEMPDATLATLKIQPSEPRDSAVYFCATSDFGEETQYFGPGTRLLVL.

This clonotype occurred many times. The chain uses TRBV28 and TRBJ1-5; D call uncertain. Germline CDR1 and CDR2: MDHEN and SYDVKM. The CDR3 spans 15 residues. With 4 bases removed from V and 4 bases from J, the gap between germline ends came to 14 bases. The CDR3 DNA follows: TGTGCCAGCAGTTCTGGTCGAGTCGGGAATCAGCCCCAGCATTTT. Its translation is CASSSGRVGNQPQHF.

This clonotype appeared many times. In DNA, the CDR3 is TGCGCCAGCAGCCGCGACCCCTTGAGCTCCTACAATGAGCAGTTCTTC. Translating gives CASSRDPLSSYNEQFF. The genes are TRBV4-3 and TRBJ2-1; unclear D gene. CDR3 length: 16 residues. Germline-derived CDR1 and CDR2 are LGHNA and YSLEER. Trimming cost V 4 bases and J 0 bases, with 13 bases left between them.

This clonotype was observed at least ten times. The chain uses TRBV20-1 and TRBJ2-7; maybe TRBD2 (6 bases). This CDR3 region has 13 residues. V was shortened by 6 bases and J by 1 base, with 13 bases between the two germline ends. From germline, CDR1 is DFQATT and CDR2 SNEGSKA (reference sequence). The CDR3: CSALTSPSYEQYF. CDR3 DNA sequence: TGCAGTGCACTGACTAGTCCGTCCTACGAGCAGTACTTC.

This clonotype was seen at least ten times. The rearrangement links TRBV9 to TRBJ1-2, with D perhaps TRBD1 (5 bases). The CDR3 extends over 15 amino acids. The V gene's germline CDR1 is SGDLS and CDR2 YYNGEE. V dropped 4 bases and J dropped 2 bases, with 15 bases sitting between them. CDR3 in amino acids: CASSPDSSGNYGYTF. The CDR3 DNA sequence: TGTGCCAGCAGCCCCGACTCTTCAGGGAACTATGGCTACACCTTC.

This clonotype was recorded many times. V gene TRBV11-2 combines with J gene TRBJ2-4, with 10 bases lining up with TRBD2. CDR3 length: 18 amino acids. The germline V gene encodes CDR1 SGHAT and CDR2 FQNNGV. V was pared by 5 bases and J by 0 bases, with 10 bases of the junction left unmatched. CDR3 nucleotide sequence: TGTGCCAGCAGCCCCGGTGGTAGCGGGGGGCTAGCCAAAAACATTCAGTACTTC. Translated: CASSPGGSGGLAKNIQYF. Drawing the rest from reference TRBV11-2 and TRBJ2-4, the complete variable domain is EAGVAQSPRYKIIEKRQSVAFWCNPISGHATLYWYQQILGQGPKLLIQFQNNGVVDDSQLPKDRFSAERLKGVDSTLKIQPAKLEDSAVYLCASSPGGSGGLAKNIQYFGAGTRLSVL.

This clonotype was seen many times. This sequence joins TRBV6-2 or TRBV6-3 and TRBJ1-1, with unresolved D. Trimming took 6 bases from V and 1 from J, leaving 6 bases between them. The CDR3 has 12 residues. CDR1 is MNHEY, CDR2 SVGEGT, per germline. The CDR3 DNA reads TGTGCCAGCAGAAAGAAGAACACTGAAGCTTTCTTT. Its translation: CASRKKNTEAFF.

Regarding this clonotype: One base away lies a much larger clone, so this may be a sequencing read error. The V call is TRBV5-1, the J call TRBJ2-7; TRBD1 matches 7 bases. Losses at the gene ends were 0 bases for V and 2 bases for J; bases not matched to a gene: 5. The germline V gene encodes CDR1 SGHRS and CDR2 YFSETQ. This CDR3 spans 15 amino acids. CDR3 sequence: CASSLVRDSTYEQYF. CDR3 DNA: TGCGCCAGCAGCTTGGTCAGGGACAGCACCTACGAGCAGTACTTC.

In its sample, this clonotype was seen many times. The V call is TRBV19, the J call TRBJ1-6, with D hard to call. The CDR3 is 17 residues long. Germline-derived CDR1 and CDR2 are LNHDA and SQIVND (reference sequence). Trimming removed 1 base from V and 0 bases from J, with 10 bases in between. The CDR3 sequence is CASSIGSEISYNSPLHF. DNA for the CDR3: TGTGCCAGTAGTATAGGCAGCGAGATCTCCTATAATTCACCCCTCCACTTT.

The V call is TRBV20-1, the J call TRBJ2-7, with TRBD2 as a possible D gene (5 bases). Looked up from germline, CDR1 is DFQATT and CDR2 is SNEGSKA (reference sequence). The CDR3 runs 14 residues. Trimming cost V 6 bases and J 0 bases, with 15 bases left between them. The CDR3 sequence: CSASGGRRSYEQYF. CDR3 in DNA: TGCAGTGCCAGCGGCGGCAGACGCTCCTACGAGCAGTACTTC.

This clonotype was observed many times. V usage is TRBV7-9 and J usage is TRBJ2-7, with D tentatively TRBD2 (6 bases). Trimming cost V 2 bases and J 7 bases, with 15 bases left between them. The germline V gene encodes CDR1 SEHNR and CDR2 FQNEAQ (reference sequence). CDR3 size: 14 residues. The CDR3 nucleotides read TGTGCCAGCAGCTTACAGGCGCCGGGGGAGGAGCAGTACTTC. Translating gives CASSLQAPGEEQYF.

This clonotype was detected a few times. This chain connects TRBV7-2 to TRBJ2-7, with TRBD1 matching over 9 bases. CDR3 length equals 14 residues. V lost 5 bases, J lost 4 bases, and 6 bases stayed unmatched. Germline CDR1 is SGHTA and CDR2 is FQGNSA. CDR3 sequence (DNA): TGTGCCAGCAGCAAAGACAGGGGGTGGTACGAGCAGTACTTC. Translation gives CASSKDRGWYEQYF.

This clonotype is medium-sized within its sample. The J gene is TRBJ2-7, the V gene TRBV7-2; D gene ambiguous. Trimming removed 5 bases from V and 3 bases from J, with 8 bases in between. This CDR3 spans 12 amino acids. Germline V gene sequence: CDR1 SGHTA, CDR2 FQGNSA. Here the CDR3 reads CASSLGDYEQYF. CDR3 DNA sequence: TGTGCCAGCAGCCTAGGCGACTACGAGCAGTACTTC. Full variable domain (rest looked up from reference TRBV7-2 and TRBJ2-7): GAGVSQSPSNKVTEKGKDVELRCDPISGHTALYWYRQSLGQGLEFLIYFQGNSAPDKSGLPSDRFSAERTGGSVSTLTIQRTQQEDSAVYLCASSLGDYEQYFGPGTRLTVT.